The rows below give T cell receptor beta chains drawn from one sample of a study of blood T cell repertoires in COVID-19. Sequencing was performed with immunoSEQ multiplex PCR; in TCRdb, only in-frame clones are kept and a portion is missing. This sample carries about 280,000 clones, around 85% of them seen once, and the ten largest clones take approximately 2%. The source material was peripheral blood. These receptors were collected from a woman under 40 who had recovered from COVID-19. Both conserved end residues are part of each CDR3. The D gene is left open where the match is weak. Size is stated for part of the rows, as once, few or many counts, or as a class when the clone is expanded.

d_gene	abundance	j_gene	v_gene	CDR3aa	CDR3nt
-	once	TRBJ1-2	TRBV7-9	CAWESGLPNYGYTF	TGTGCCTGGGAGAGCGGCCTTCCCAACTATGGCTACACCTTC
-	-	TRBJ2-2	TRBV7-3	CASSQTVSNTGELFF	TGTGCCAGCAGCCAGACAGTTTCGAACACCGGGGAGCTGTTTTTT
TRBD2	-	TRBJ2-7	TRBV15	CATSRDRAGRRYEQYF	TGTGCCACCAGCAGAGATCGAGCGGGGCGCCGCTACGAGCAGTACTTC
-	-	TRBJ1-5	TRBV21-1	CASIDRNSNQPQHF	TGTGCCAGCATCGACAGGAATAGCAATCAGCCCCAGCATTTT
-	-	TRBJ2-7	TRBV10-3	CAISDRSRTSYEQYF	TGTGCCATCAGTGACCGTAGCAGAACCTCCTACGAGCAGTACTTC
TRBD1	-	TRBJ2-1	TRBV19	CASGQGANNEQFF	TGTGCCAGCGGACAGGGGGCTAATAATGAGCAGTTCTTC
-	-	TRBJ2-1	TRBV19	CASSMGAYNEQFF	TGTGCCAGTAGTATGGGGGCGTACAATGAGCAGTTCTTC
-	-	TRBJ1-1	TRBV24-1	CATSVWRVYEAFF	TGTGCCACCAGTGTCTGGAGGGTATATGAAGCTTTCTTT
-	few	TRBJ1-1	TRBV11-2	CASSLQVNTEAFF	TGTGCCAGCAGCTTACAGGTGAACACTGAAGCTTTCTTT
-	-	TRBJ2-1	TRBV28	CASSFAFANEQFF	TGTGCCAGCAGTTTCGCGTTTGCCAATGAGCAGTTCTTC
-	-	TRBJ2-5	TRBV5-6	CASSPDKAQETQYF	TGTGCCAGCAGCCCTGACAAGGCGCAAGAGACCCAGTACTTC
-	-	TRBJ1-1	TRBV5-1	CASSSRTANTEAFF	TGCGCCAGCAGCAGCCGGACAGCTAACACTGAAGCTTTCTTT
-	-	TRBJ2-4	TRBV2	CASSDSLAKNIQYF	TGTGCCAGCAGTGATTCCCTAGCCAAAAACATTCAGTACTTC
TRBD1	many	TRBJ2-7	TRBV6-5	CASSSPGQGRLEQYF	TGTGCCAGCAGTTCTCCGGGACAGGGGAGGCTCGAGCAGTACTTC
TRBD2	-	TRBJ2-1	TRBV6-2/TRBV6-3	CASSYLVTSGSSSYNEQFF	TGTGCCAGCAGTTATTTAGTAACTAGCGGCTCTAGCTCCTACAATGAGCAGTTCTTC
-	-	TRBJ1-1	TRBV12-3/TRBV12-4	CASDARVGTEAFF	TGTGCCAGCGACGCGCGGGTTGGAACTGAAGCTTTCTTT
-	-	TRBJ1-5	TRBV19	CASSMFQGSNQPQHF	TGTGCCAGTAGTATGTTTCAGGGGAGCAATCAGCCCCAGCATTTT